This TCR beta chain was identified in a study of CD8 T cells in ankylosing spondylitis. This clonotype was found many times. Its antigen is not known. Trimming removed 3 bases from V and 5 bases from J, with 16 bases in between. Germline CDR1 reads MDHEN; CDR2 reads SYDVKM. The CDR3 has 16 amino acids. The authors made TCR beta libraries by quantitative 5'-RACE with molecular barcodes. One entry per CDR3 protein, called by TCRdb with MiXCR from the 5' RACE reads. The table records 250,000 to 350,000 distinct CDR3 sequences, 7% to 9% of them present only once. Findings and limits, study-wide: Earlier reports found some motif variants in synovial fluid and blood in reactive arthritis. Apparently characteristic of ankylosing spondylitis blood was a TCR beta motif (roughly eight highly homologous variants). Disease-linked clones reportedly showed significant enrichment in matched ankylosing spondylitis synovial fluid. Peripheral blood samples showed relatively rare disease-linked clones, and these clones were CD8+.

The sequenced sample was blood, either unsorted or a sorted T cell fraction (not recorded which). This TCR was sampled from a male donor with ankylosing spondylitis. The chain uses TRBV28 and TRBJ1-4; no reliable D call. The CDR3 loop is CASSFLVGSPNEKLFF. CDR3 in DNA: TGTGCCAGCAGTTTCTTGGTGGGCAGCCCGAATGAAAAACTGTTTTTT.